The rows below give T cell receptor beta chains drawn from one sample of a study of T cells in Graves' hyperthyroidism and ophthalmopathy. TCRdb independently ran MiXCR on the multiplex PCR reads; one entry per CDR3 protein. The sample holds roughly 420,000 distinct CDR3 sequences, about 15% seen once. Specimen: blood. The source is a woman between 18 and 29 years old with Graves' hyperthyroidism. Both conserved end residues are part of each CDR3. A D gene is named only where the DNA matches it firmly. Size values are once, few and many counts, or a class for expanded clones, and some rows have none.

j_gene: TRBJ2-7; d_gene: TRBD1; abundance: many; v_gene: TRBV7-2; CDR3nt: TGTGCCAGCAGCCTCCGACAGGGGTACTCCTACGAGCAGTACTTC; CDR3aa: CASSLRQGYSYEQYF
j_gene: TRBJ2-1; d_gene: .; abundance: .; v_gene: TRBV5-4; CDR3nt: TGTGCCAGCAGCTTGGTAATCGAGCTCACCAATGAGCAGTTCTTC; CDR3aa: CASSLVIELTNEQFF
j_gene: TRBJ1-4; d_gene: TRBD1; abundance: .; v_gene: TRBV29-1; CDR3nt: TGCAGCGGCGGGGACAGATATAATGAAAAACTGTTTTTT; CDR3aa: CSGGDRYNEKLFF
j_gene: TRBJ2-1; d_gene: .; abundance: few; v_gene: TRBV24-1; CDR3nt: TGTGCCACCAGTGATTTTAGTGGGAATGAGCAGTTCTTC; CDR3aa: CATSDFSGNEQFF
j_gene: TRBJ2-7; d_gene: TRBD2; abundance: .; v_gene: TRBV5-1; CDR3nt: TGCGCCAGCAGCTCAGGATTAGCGGGAGTGAACTACGAGCAGTACTTC; CDR3aa: CASSSGLAGVNYEQYF
j_gene: TRBJ2-3; d_gene: TRBD1; abundance: few; v_gene: TRBV2; CDR3nt: TGTGCCAGCAGCTTAGTCGGGACAGGCGGCACAGATACGCAGTATTTT; CDR3aa: CASSLVGTGGTDTQYF
j_gene: TRBJ2-7; d_gene: .; abundance: many; v_gene: TRBV2; CDR3nt: TGTGCCAGCAGTGACGGCGGCAGGGAGGCCTACGAGCAGTACTTC; CDR3aa: CASSDGGREAYEQYF
j_gene: TRBJ1-1; d_gene: TRBD1; abundance: many; v_gene: TRBV5-6; CDR3nt: TGTGCCAGCAAGCTAGGATACAGGGGGAACACTGAAGCTTTCTTT; CDR3aa: CASKLGYRGNTEAFF
j_gene: TRBJ2-2; d_gene: .; abundance: .; v_gene: TRBV7-3; CDR3nt: TGTGCCAGCAGCTTCAACGGGGAGCTGTTTTTT; CDR3aa: CASSFNGELFF
j_gene: TRBJ2-7; d_gene: .; abundance: .; v_gene: TRBV25-1; CDR3nt: TGTGCCAGCAGTGAATTCAGCGGAGGCTACGAGCAGTACTTC; CDR3aa: CASSEFSGGYEQYF
j_gene: TRBJ2-1; d_gene: .; abundance: .; v_gene: TRBV5-5; CDR3nt: TGTGCCAGCAGCTTGGGGGCGGGTAGCTCCTACAATGAGCAGTTCTTC; CDR3aa: CASSLGAGSSYNEQFF
j_gene: TRBJ2-2; d_gene: .; abundance: many; v_gene: TRBV7-2; CDR3nt: TGTGCCAGCAGCTTGGTACCGGGACCTTCCACCGGGGAGCTGTTTTTT; CDR3aa: CASSLVPGPSTGELFF
j_gene: TRBJ2-1; d_gene: .; abundance: many; v_gene: TRBV29-1; CDR3nt: TGCAGCGTTGATATAGGGCGGAGAAATGAGCAGTTCTTC; CDR3aa: CSVDIGRRNEQFF
j_gene: TRBJ1-6; d_gene: .; abundance: few; v_gene: TRBV6-1; CDR3nt: TGTGCCAGCAGTTATAGGGGGGTAACCTATAATTCACCCCTCCACTTT; CDR3aa: CASSYRGVTYNSPLHF
j_gene: TRBJ2-1; d_gene: TRBD2; abundance: .; v_gene: TRBV5-6; CDR3nt: TGTGCCAGCAGCCCCGGGACTAGCAATGAGCAGTTCTTC; CDR3aa: CASSPGTSNEQFF
j_gene: TRBJ2-7; d_gene: .; abundance: few; v_gene: TRBV6-1; CDR3nt: TGTGCCAGCAACCCACTGAGCGGACCGACCTACGAGCAGTACTTC; CDR3aa: CASNPLSGPTYEQYF
j_gene: TRBJ2-7; d_gene: .; abundance: few; v_gene: TRBV10-3; CDR3nt: TGTGCCATCAGCCGGGACAACGAGCAGTACTTC; CDR3aa: CAISRDNEQYF
j_gene: TRBJ2-7; d_gene: .; abundance: many; v_gene: TRBV12-3/TRBV12-4; CDR3nt: TGTGCCAGCAGCCCCGACCGAAGATCCCTATGGAAGCAGTACTTC; CDR3aa: CASSPDRRSLWKQYF
j_gene: TRBJ2-5; d_gene: TRBD1; abundance: many; v_gene: TRBV28; CDR3nt: TGTGCCAGCAGCGCCCTCGGGACAGGGGAGGAGACCCAGTACTTC; CDR3aa: CASSALGTGEETQYF
j_gene: TRBJ2-1; d_gene: .; abundance: .; v_gene: TRBV4-1; CDR3nt: TGCGCCAGCCGGACTGATAGCTCCTACAATGAGCAGTTCTTC; CDR3aa: CASRTDSSYNEQFF
j_gene: TRBJ2-5; d_gene: TRBD2; abundance: few; v_gene: TRBV16; CDR3nt: TGTGCCAGCAGCCAAGCCAGCGGGGCTGGTATTTACCTGTACTTC; CDR3aa: CASSQASGAGIYLYF
j_gene: TRBJ2-2; d_gene: TRBD1; abundance: few; v_gene: TRBV19; CDR3nt: TGTGCCAGTAGAGGGGGCGAGACGAACACCGGGGAGCTGTTTTTT; CDR3aa: CASRGGETNTGELFF
j_gene: TRBJ1-2; d_gene: TRBD1; abundance: many; v_gene: TRBV28; CDR3nt: TGTGCCAGCAGCTCGGGACAGGGGTACTATGGCTACACCTTC; CDR3aa: CASSSGQGYYGYTF
j_gene: TRBJ1-2; d_gene: TRBD1; abundance: many; v_gene: TRBV27; CDR3nt: TGTGCCAGCAGCCCGACAGGGGGTTCTGTCTATGGCTACACCTTC; CDR3aa: CASSPTGGSVYGYTF
j_gene: TRBJ2-3; d_gene: .; abundance: many; v_gene: TRBV5-1; CDR3nt: TGCGCCAGCAGCTCCGAATCGCCCTCGGGTACGCAGTATTTT; CDR3aa: CASSSESPSGTQYF
j_gene: TRBJ2-4; d_gene: .; abundance: few; v_gene: TRBV7-9; CDR3nt: TGTGCCAGCAGCCCGAGCCGACGCGAAAACATTCAGTACTTC; CDR3aa: CASSPSRRENIQYF
j_gene: TRBJ1-2; d_gene: .; abundance: .; v_gene: TRBV7-9; CDR3nt: TGTGCCAGCACCTCAAACGGGATTAACTATGGCTACACCTTC; CDR3aa: CASTSNGINYGYTF
j_gene: TRBJ2-7; d_gene: TRBD1; abundance: .; v_gene: TRBV20-1; CDR3nt: TGCAGTGCTAGCCGAACCAGGGGGCGCTTAATCGAGCAGTACTTC; CDR3aa: CSASRTRGRLIEQYF
j_gene: TRBJ2-7; d_gene: .; abundance: .; v_gene: TRBV20-1; CDR3nt: TGCAGTGCTAGGGGGCGGGGCCATCCGGGTTACGAGCAGTACTTC; CDR3aa: CSARGRGHPGYEQYF
j_gene: TRBJ1-1; d_gene: .; abundance: .; v_gene: TRBV7-9; CDR3nt: TGTGCCAGCAGCTTGGGGAGTGAGACTGAAGCTTTCTTT; CDR3aa: CASSLGSETEAFF
j_gene: TRBJ2-7; d_gene: TRBD1; abundance: many; v_gene: TRBV10-1; CDR3nt: TGCGCCAGCAGTGAGTCAACCAGGGGGCAAGACGAGCAGTACTTC; CDR3aa: CASSESTRGQDEQYF
j_gene: TRBJ2-5; d_gene: TRBD2; abundance: .; v_gene: TRBV20-1; CDR3nt: TGCAGTGCAGCCCGACTAGCGGGGGTCCAAGAGACCCAGTACTTC; CDR3aa: CSAARLAGVQETQYF
j_gene: TRBJ2-5; d_gene: TRBD2; abundance: many; v_gene: TRBV28; CDR3nt: TGTGCCAGCAGACCCGGGACTACCGTTATTCGGGAGACCCAGTACTTC; CDR3aa: CASRPGTTVIRETQYF
j_gene: TRBJ1-2; d_gene: .; abundance: many; v_gene: TRBV5-6; CDR3nt: TGTGCCAGCAGCAAACTAAAGGTCTATGGCTACACCTTC; CDR3aa: CASSKLKVYGYTF
j_gene: TRBJ1-4; d_gene: .; abundance: .; v_gene: TRBV20-1; CDR3nt: TGCAGTGCTTCAGGGATAGAAGAAAAACTGTTTTTT; CDR3aa: CSASGIEEKLFF
j_gene: TRBJ2-7; d_gene: .; abundance: many; v_gene: TRBV20-1; CDR3nt: TGCAGTGCTCAAAGGGTTCCGGGGGACTCCTACGAGCAGTACTTC; CDR3aa: CSAQRVPGDSYEQYF
j_gene: TRBJ2-7; d_gene: .; abundance: many; v_gene: TRBV11-2; CDR3nt: TGTGCCAGCAGCTCCTCGCGGACGCCCACCTACGAGCAGTACTTC; CDR3aa: CASSSSRTPTYEQYF
j_gene: TRBJ1-2; d_gene: .; abundance: many; v_gene: TRBV6-1; CDR3nt: TGTGCCAGCACCCGGGGACGGGCGAACTATGGCTACACCTTC; CDR3aa: CASTRGRANYGYTF
j_gene: TRBJ2-3; d_gene: .; abundance: many; v_gene: TRBV20-1; CDR3nt: TGCAGTGCTATTTCGGCTCGGGAGCGCACAGATACGCAGTATTTT; CDR3aa: CSAISARERTDTQYF
j_gene: TRBJ2-1; d_gene: TRBD2; abundance: few; v_gene: TRBV3-1; CDR3nt: TGTGCCAGCAGCCAAAAACTAGCGGGAGATAATGAGCAGTTCTTC; CDR3aa: CASSQKLAGDNEQFF
j_gene: TRBJ2-5; d_gene: .; abundance: few; v_gene: TRBV6-2/TRBV6-3; CDR3nt: TGTGCCAGCAGCCCGACAGGCGTGCAGGTGGAGACCCAGTACTTC; CDR3aa: CASSPTGVQVETQYF
j_gene: TRBJ1-6; d_gene: TRBD1; abundance: many; v_gene: TRBV28; CDR3nt: TGTGCCAGCAGAGCGACAGGGGGCGATTCACCCCTCCACTTT; CDR3aa: CASRATGGDSPLHF
j_gene: TRBJ1-5; d_gene: .; abundance: .; v_gene: TRBV6-5; CDR3nt: TGTGCCAGCAGTTACTCTCCGTCGAAGTATCAGTCCCAGCATTTT; CDR3aa: CASSYSPSKYQSQHF
j_gene: TRBJ2-7; d_gene: .; abundance: .; v_gene: TRBV27; CDR3nt: TGTGCCAGCAGTTTAAGGACAGGGGCTGTAGCGGGAGTTTACGAGCAGTACTTC; CDR3aa: CASSLRTGAVAGVYEQYF
j_gene: TRBJ1-1; d_gene: .; abundance: many; v_gene: TRBV2; CDR3nt: TGTGCCAGCAGTGAACAGCGGAGGAACACTGAAGCTTTCTTT; CDR3aa: CASSEQRRNTEAFF